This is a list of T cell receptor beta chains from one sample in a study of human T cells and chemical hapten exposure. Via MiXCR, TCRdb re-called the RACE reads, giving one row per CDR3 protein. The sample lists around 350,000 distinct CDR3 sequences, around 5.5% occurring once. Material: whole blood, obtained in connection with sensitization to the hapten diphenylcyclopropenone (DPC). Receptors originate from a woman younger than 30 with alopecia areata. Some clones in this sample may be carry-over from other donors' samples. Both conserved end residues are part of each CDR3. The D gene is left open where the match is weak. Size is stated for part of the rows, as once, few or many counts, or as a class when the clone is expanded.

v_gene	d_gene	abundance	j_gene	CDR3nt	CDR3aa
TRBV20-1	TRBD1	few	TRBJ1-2	TGCAGTGCTAGGGGGACAGGGGGCAAGGGTGGCTACACCTTC	CSARGTGGKGGYTF
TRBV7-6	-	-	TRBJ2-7	TGTGCCAGCAGCGGAGAACAGGGTAGCTCCTACGAGCAGTACTTC	CASSGEQGSSYEQYF
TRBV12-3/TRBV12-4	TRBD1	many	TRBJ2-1	TGTGCCGTCCAACGGACAGGGGGTCTGGATGAGCAGTTCTTC	CAVQRTGGLDEQFF
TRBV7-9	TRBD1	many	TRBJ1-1	TGTGCCAGCAGCTTCGGCGGGACAGGGGCTGAAGCTTTCTTT	CASSFGGTGAEAFF
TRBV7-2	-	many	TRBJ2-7	TGTGCCAGCAGCTTAGGGGCCGCTATTTACGAGCAGTACTTC	CASSLGAAIYEQYF
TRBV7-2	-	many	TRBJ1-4	TGTGCCAGCAGCTTAGGGGGGGGCAACAGTGAAAAACTGTTTTTT	CASSLGGGNSEKLFF
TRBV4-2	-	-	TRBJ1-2	TGTGCCAGCAGCCAAGTAGAGGTTTATGGCTACACCTTC	CASSQVEVYGYTF
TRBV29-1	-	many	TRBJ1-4	TGCAGCGTTGAGGCGGACATGAGTGGGAGTGAAAAACTGTTTTTT	CSVEADMSGSEKLFF
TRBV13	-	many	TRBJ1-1	TGTGCCAGCAGCTTCCGACCACAGGGGAACACTGAAGCTTTCTTT	CASSFRPQGNTEAFF
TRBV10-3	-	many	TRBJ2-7	TGTGCCATCAGTGAGTCCTTTCGAGCCCTCTCCTACGAGCAGTACTTC	CAISESFRALSYEQYF